Listed here are 9 T cell receptor beta chains from one sample, sequenced in a study of response to subunit inactivated influenza vaccine. Using its own MiXCR run on the RT-PCR reads, TCRdb lists one record per CDR3 protein. The sample comprises over 450,000 distinct CDR3 sequences, approximately 13% of which are singletons, and about an eighth rests with the top ten. Material: PBMCs from blood, obtained roughly 45 days after vaccination. The source of these receptors is a man aged 45 to 65 who received an inactivated influenza vaccine.

This chain uses TRBV9 with TRBJ2-3; 8 bases agree with TRBD1. Trimming at V came to 0 bases and at J to 2 bases, leaving 5 bases not matched to a gene. This CDR3 has 16 amino acids. Germline CDR1 SGDLS, CDR2 YYNGEE. CDR3 sequence reads: CASSVEAGGNTDTQYF. The DNA of the CDR3 is TGTGCCAGCAGCGTAGAGGCAGGGGGCAACACAGATACGCAGTATTTT.

This chain connects TRBV12-3 or TRBV12-4 to TRBJ2-1; D might be TRBD1 (5 bases). The CDR3 is 12 amino acids. The V and J ends lost 3 bases and 12 bases respectively, with 12 bases between them. CDR3 in DNA: TGTGCCAGCAGTTTTAAGGGGATGGGGCAGTTCTTC. Translation: CASSFKGMGQFF.

This clonotype was counted ten times or more. V usage is TRBV4-3 and J usage is TRBJ1-1; D call uncertain. The germline V gene encodes CDR1 LGHNA and CDR2 YSLEER. The V gene lost 2 bases and the J gene lost 1 base, with 11 bases spanning the gap. The CDR3 runs to 15 residues. In DNA, the CDR3 is TGCGCCAGCAGCCAATCGGCTCGGGGGAACACTGAAGCTTTCTTT. Its translation: CASSQSARGNTEAFF.

The sample holds a few counts of this clonotype. CDR3 coding DNA: TGTGCCACCAGCAGAGGGGGGCTGAACAGGAATACGCAGTATTTT. It translates to CATSRGGLNRNTQYF. The V call is TRBV15, the J call TRBJ2-3; D is possibly TRBD1 (6 bases). Trimming took off 1 base at V and 7 bases at J, with 15 bases between the two ends. CDR3 size: 15 residues. CDR1 LNHNV and CDR2 YYDKDF come from the germline V gene (reference sequence).

The chain recombines TRBV7-8 with TRBJ1-2; D is undetermined. The CDR3 sequence is 12 residues long. Per the germline V gene, CDR1 is SGHVS and CDR2 is FQNEAQ. V lost 5 bases, J lost 3 bases, and 7 bases lay in between. The CDR3 coding sequence is TGTGCCAGCAGCGAATCAGACTATGGCTACACCTTC. It specifies CASSESDYGYTF.

This clonotype was seen at least ten times. The genes are TRBV5-1 and TRBJ2-2; 9 bases fit TRBD2. The trim removed 2 bases at V and 5 bases at J, leaving 4 bases unmatched. CDR1 and CDR2 (germline): SGHRS, YFSETQ. The CDR3 length is 15 residues. CDR3: CASSFHAGGTGELFF. In DNA form, the CDR3 reads TGCGCCAGCAGCTTCCACGCGGGAGGGACCGGGGAGCTGTTTTTT.

This clonotype was recorded a few times. DNA for the CDR3: TGCAGTGCCGGGGGGGGATCGACGTACGAGCAGTACTTC. It yields the protein CSAGGGSTYEQYF. The V call is TRBV20-1, the J call TRBJ2-7; the match to TRBD2 covers 8 bases. The CDR3 extends over 13 amino acids. The junction had 8 bases not matched to a gene; V was cut back by 6 bases and J by 4 bases. Germline CDR1 reads DFQATT; CDR2 reads SNEGSKA (reference sequence).

This clonotype turned up a few times. This chain uses TRBV5-1 with TRBJ2-5; 7 bases agree with TRBD1. CDR1 and CDR2 (germline): SGHRS, YFSETQ. V gave up 0 bases and J gave up 0 bases; unmatched junction bases: 5. The CDR3 sequence is 16 residues long. CDR3 loop: CASSLGTGSYQETQYF. CDR3 DNA: TGCGCCAGCAGCTTGGGGACAGGCTCGTACCAAGAGACCCAGTACTTC.

This clonotype was counted between two and nine times. The chain couples TRBV7-6 to TRBJ2-3; 9 bases are shared with TRBD1. Trimming at V came to 1 base and at J to 1 base, leaving 6 bases not matched to a gene. CDR3 size: 17 residues. Germline V lookup: CDR1 SGHVS, CDR2 FNYEAQ. The CDR3 bases are TGTGCCAGCAGCTTAGACAGGGGGCTCACCCGCACAGATACGCAGTATTTT. This encodes CASSLDRGLTRTDTQYF. The full variable domain, rest sourced from reference TRBV7-6 and TRBJ2-3, is GAGVSQSPRYKVTKRGQDVALRCDPISGHVSLYWYRQALGQGPEFLTYFNYEAQQDKSGLPNDRFSAERPEGSISTLTIQRTEQRDSAMYRCASSLDRGLTRTDTQYFGPGTRLTVL.